This T cell receptor (beta chain) was sequenced for a study of tumor-infiltrating lymphocytes in primary liver carcinoma. Study in general: Stage T1-T3 N0M0 tumors spanned about 4.2 to 10 cm. Study-wide results and limits: Bulk unsorted samples prevented comparison of CD4+ and CD8+ repertoires. The study found a significantly higher top-250-clone fraction in tumors than in blood (p = 0.039).

Trimming cost V 7 bases and J 6 bases; bases outside gene matches: 11. There are 16 residues in the CDR3. Researchers drew blood RNA from unsorted whole blood and extracted germline DNA as well. Patients carried chronic HBV infection without prior treatment. A word on this clonotype: Its antigen is undetermined. Being one base from a much bigger clone, this may be a read error.

The input was approximately 500 ng total RNA; TCR beta cDNA was made from it with a constant-region primer. Libraries covering TCR beta were generated through three nested multiplex PCR rounds (using a slightly modified ARM-PCR). A C-beta reverse primer and TRBV1-TRBV30 forward primers served in each of the first two PCR rounds, at about 10 cycles apiece. MiXCR was run by TCRdb on the multiplex PCR reads, yielding one entry per CDR3 protein. Here the sample spans about 300,000 distinct CDR3 sequences, 50% to 70% being singletons. Sequencing was done on a sample of peripheral blood. The rearrangement uses TRBV12-3 or TRBV12-4 and TRBJ2-1; 11 bases fit TRBD1. The origin of this receptor is a man aged 35 to 55 with primary liver carcinoma and hepatitis B virus infection. As DNA, the CDR3 is TGTGCCAGCAATCGCCAGGCGGGACAGGGGGGCAATGAGCAGTTCTTC. Protein sequence: CASNRQAGQGGNEQFF.